Listed below are T cell receptor beta chains from one sample, sequenced in a study of T cell responses to AZD1222 COVID-19 vaccine. The table came from immunoSEQ multiplex PCR; TCRdb's copy has only in-frame clones and leaves some out. The table has 140,000 or so clones, roughly 90% seen once; the top ten hold 4.5% to 5.5%. This sample comprised peripheral blood, obtained 28 days after the second dose of the MenACWY control vaccine. The receptors shown here come from an adult who received the MenACWY meningococcal vaccine as a control. The CDR3 runs from the conserved cysteine through the conserved F or W. A D gene is named only where the DNA matches it firmly. Size is stated for part of the rows, as once, few or many counts, or as a class when the clone is expanded.

DNA	CDR3	D	V	J	size
TGTGCCAGCAGCCCTGGGCGGAGGGCGAACCTCTCCTACAATGAGCAGTTCTTC	CASSPGRRANLSYNEQFF	NA	TRBV7-9	TRBJ2-1	few
TGTGCCAGCAGTTTATTAAGTACGGATGGCTACACCTTC	CASSLLSTDGYTF	NA	TRBV28	TRBJ1-2	few
TGTGCCAGCAGCGTAGGAGCTACGCCTTCCTACGAGCAGTACTTC	CASSVGATPSYEQYF	NA	TRBV9	TRBJ2-7	NA
TGTGCCAGCAGCCCGCTACTAGCGGTTTACACCGGGGAGCTGTTTTTT	CASSPLLAVYTGELFF	TRBD2	TRBV11-2	TRBJ2-2	NA
TGTGCCAGCAGTTTACATGGGCCTAGGGACACTGAAGCTTTCTTT	CASSLHGPRDTEAFF	NA	TRBV28	TRBJ1-1	NA
TGTGCCAGCAGCTTAAGCCCTAGACTAGGCGGAGAGACCCAGTACTTC	CASSLSPRLGGETQYF	NA	TRBV7-3	TRBJ2-5	NA
TGTGCCAGCAGCTTGGACAGCTCCTTGAACACTGAAGCTTTCTTT	CASSLDSSLNTEAFF	NA	TRBV7-9	TRBJ1-1	NA
TGTGCCAGCAGCTCACAGGGGTCGCGGGAGTATGAGCAGTTCTTC	CASSSQGSREYEQFF	NA	TRBV6-5	TRBJ2-1	once
TGTGCCAGCAGCCTATCGACCAGGGATGAAAAACTGTTTTTT	CASSLSTRDEKLFF	NA	TRBV5-4	TRBJ1-4	NA
TGCACCAGCGTTCTAAATCAGCCCCAGCATTTT	CTSVLNQPQHF	NA	TRBV1	TRBJ1-5	NA
TGCGCCAGCAAAGGTCGCGGACTCGAGATAAGCACAGATACGCAGTATTTT	CASKGRGLEISTDTQYF	NA	TRBV5-1	TRBJ2-3	NA
TGTGCCTGGAGAGCAGTTAATGAAAAACTGTTTTTT	CAWRAVNEKLFF	NA	TRBV30	TRBJ1-4	NA
TGTGCCAGCAGAACTAGCGGGGCCACTTTGCACAATGAGCAGTTCTTC	CASRTSGATLHNEQFF	TRBD2	TRBV6-6	TRBJ2-1	NA
TGTGCCAGCTCACCTGGCGGGATGAAGGAAAAACTGTTTTTT	CASSPGGMKEKLFF	NA	TRBV18	TRBJ1-4	NA
TGTGCCAGCAGCTCAAGACCGGGATTCCTGGACACCGGGGAGCTGTTTTTT	CASSSRPGFLDTGELFF	NA	TRBV7-9	TRBJ2-2	NA
TGTGCCAGCAGCCTTCCCTCGGGGGGGCCTGGAAACACCATATATTTT	CASSLPSGGPGNTIYF	NA	TRBV9	TRBJ1-3	NA
TGCGCCAGCAGCTTTTTTCCAGACTCAAACATTCAGTACTTC	CASSFFPDSNIQYF	NA	TRBV5-1	TRBJ2-4	NA
TGTGCCAGCAGGAAGACCGGCAGCTCCTACGAGCAGTACTTC	CASRKTGSSYEQYF	NA	TRBV28	TRBJ2-7	NA
TGTGCCAGCAGCTTAGAAAGGTTGTCCTACGAGCAGTACTTC	CASSLERLSYEQYF	NA	TRBV7-9	TRBJ2-7	NA
TGTGCCAGCAGCTTGGCGGGAATTAACTATGGCTACACCTTC	CASSLAGINYGYTF	NA	TRBV5-4	TRBJ1-2	NA
TGTGCCATCAGTGAAAGGGATGGGGAAAAACTGTTTTTT	CAISERDGEKLFF	NA	TRBV10-3	TRBJ1-4	NA
TGTGCCAGCAGCGCAAGAGGCCAAAAAGTTACTGAAGCTTTCTTT	CASSARGQKVTEAFF	NA	TRBV6-5	TRBJ1-1	once
TGTGCCAGCAGCCGGCAAAGGACAGAAAATCAGCCCCAGCATTTT	CASSRQRTENQPQHF	NA	TRBV12-1	TRBJ1-5	NA
TGTGCCACCAGCAGAGATCCCTGGGCTGGCAGAAACTCCGATAATTCACCCCTCCACTTT	CATSRDPWAGRNSDNSPLHF	NA	TRBV15	TRBJ1-6	NA
TGTGCCAGCAGCTTAGATCCAGGGCGATCACCCCTCCACTTT	CASSLDPGRSPLHF	NA	TRBV7-9	TRBJ1-6	NA
TGTGCCAGTAGTTTCGGAGGGGGAACAGGGCGAAAGGGACTGTTTTTT	CASSFGGGTGRKGLFF	NA	TRBV19	TRBJ1-4	NA
TGCGCCAGCAGCCAAGTCACCTACGGCGGGGGGTGGACCGGGGAGCTGTTTTTT	CASSQVTYGGGWTGELFF	TRBD2	TRBV4-3	TRBJ2-2	NA
TGCGCCAGCAGCCCACAGGGGGCCAGGGAGCTGTTTTTT	CASSPQGARELFF	TRBD1	TRBV5-1	TRBJ2-2	few
TGTGCCAGCAGCGCCAACCGGGACACTAGGGAAGCTTTCTTT	CASSANRDTREAFF	NA	TRBV9	TRBJ1-1	NA
TGTGCCAGCAGCCAATGGCGGGTTGAAGAGACCCAGTACTTC	CASSQWRVEETQYF	NA	TRBV3-1/TRBV3-2	TRBJ2-5	NA
TGTGCCACCAGTGATCGGGACGGGAATCAGCCCCAGCATTTT	CATSDRDGNQPQHF	NA	TRBV24-1	TRBJ1-5	once
TGCGCCAGCAGCCAAGAGGGCAGAATCTCTGGAAACACCATATATTTT	CASSQEGRISGNTIYF	NA	TRBV4-1	TRBJ1-3	NA
TGTGCCAGCAGTCCATTTGCCTTGGGGACTAACAATGAGCAGTTCTTC	CASSPFALGTNNEQFF	TRBD2	TRBV27	TRBJ2-1	NA
TGTGCCAGCAGCACCGGGACAGGGGACACTGAAGCTTTCTTT	CASSTGTGDTEAFF	TRBD1	TRBV7-3	TRBJ1-1	NA
TGCGCCAGCAGCCAAGAGGTGGGATACGAGCAGTACTTC	CASSQEVGYEQYF	NA	TRBV4-3	TRBJ2-7	NA
TGTGCCAGCAGCCCGAAAACCCTTAACTATGGCTACACCTTC	CASSPKTLNYGYTF	NA	TRBV13	TRBJ1-2	NA
TGTGCCAGCAGCTTGGTGGGCGGGAGGGGAGATACGCAGTATTTT	CASSLVGGRGDTQYF	TRBD2	TRBV5-4	TRBJ2-3	NA
TGTGCCTGGAGTGCCGGACAGGGTTGGACTGAAGCTTTCTTT	CAWSAGQGWTEAFF	TRBD1	TRBV30	TRBJ1-1	NA
TGTGCCAGCAGTTCCCAGGGGACCGGCACAGATACGCAGTATTTT	CASSSQGTGTDTQYF	NA	TRBV28	TRBJ2-3	NA
TGTGCCAGCAGCTTAGGGGGGGCTCTCACAGGCCGGAACACTGAAGCTTTCTTT	CASSLGGALTGRNTEAFF	NA	TRBV11-3	TRBJ1-1	NA
TGTGCCATCAGTGAGTCGCTTGGCACCATATATTTT	CAISESLGTIYF	NA	TRBV10-3	TRBJ1-3	NA
TGTGCTAGTGGTTTCACAGGGGCAGATACGCAGTATTTT	CASGFTGADTQYF	TRBD1	TRBV12-5	TRBJ2-3	once
TGTGCCAGTAGTATAGGAGCAGCTCAGCCCCAGCATTTT	CASSIGAAQPQHF	NA	TRBV19	TRBJ1-5	NA
TGTGCCTGGGGCGGGGACACTGAAGCTTTCTTT	CAWGGDTEAFF	NA	TRBV30	TRBJ1-1	NA
TGTGCCAGCAGTTTGGTGGCGGGTCCAGAGACCCAGTACTTC	CASSLVAGPETQYF	NA	TRBV28	TRBJ2-5	NA
TGTGCCAGCAGCTTAAGAACAAACTATGGCTACACCTTC	CASSLRTNYGYTF	NA	TRBV7-2	TRBJ1-2	NA
TGTGCCATCAGCAGAGGTCGGACAGATACGCAGTATTTT	CAISRGRTDTQYF	NA	TRBV10-3	TRBJ2-3	NA
TGCAGCGTTGTTGGGGGGTGGCCCTACGAGCAGTACTTC	CSVVGGWPYEQYF	NA	TRBV29-1	TRBJ2-7	NA
TGTGCCAGCAGCCAAGTATCTGTAACGGTCGGGTTCGCCGGGGAGCTGTTTTTT	CASSQVSVTVGFAGELFF	NA	TRBV4-2	TRBJ2-2	NA
TGCGCCAGCAGACAACAGGAGAACACTGAAGCTTTCTTT	CASRQQENTEAFF	NA	TRBV5-1	TRBJ1-1	NA
TGCGCCAGCAGCTCTTCATTACAGGGGACTGAAGCTTTCTTT	CASSSSLQGTEAFF	TRBD1	TRBV5-1	TRBJ1-1	NA
TGTGCCAGCTCAGCATGGGACATTCGCTCTGGAAACACCATATATTTT	CASSAWDIRSGNTIYF	NA	TRBV18	TRBJ1-3	NA
TGTGCCATCAGTCACACAGGGGTCGATTCACCCCTCCACTTT	CAISHTGVDSPLHF	TRBD1	TRBV10-3	TRBJ1-6	NA
TGCGCCAGCAGTCAGGGGGGTAACTATGGCTACACCTTC	CASSQGGNYGYTF	TRBD1	TRBV5-1	TRBJ1-2	NA
TGTGCCAGCAGTACCCCTCAGACAGAAGAGACCCAGTACTTC	CASSTPQTEETQYF	NA	TRBV25-1	TRBJ2-5	NA
TGCGCCAGCAGCTTGGGGCCGGTTGGGGGAGAGACCCAGTACTTC	CASSLGPVGGETQYF	NA	TRBV5-1	TRBJ2-5	NA
TGCGCCAGCAGCCAAGACTCTAGCGGGAGAGTCGCGAACACCGGGGAGCTGTTTTTT	CASSQDSSGRVANTGELFF	TRBD2	TRBV4-1	TRBJ2-2	NA
TGTGCCAGTAGGGCACCGGGAAAAAACATTCAGTACTTC	CASRAPGKNIQYF	NA	TRBV19	TRBJ2-4	NA
TGTGCCAGCAGTGAAGCGCTAGACGAAGAGCAGTACTTC	CASSEALDEEQYF	NA	TRBV6-1	TRBJ2-7	NA